This entry lists 15 T cell receptor beta chains sequenced from one sample in a study of post-analysis software for immune sequencing data. These receptors' targets are unknown. The study, taken as a whole, reports: A few TRBV segments (TRBV5-6, TRBV5-1 and TRBV20-1 among them) occurred more frequently in patients than in controls.

The authors incorporated unique molecular identifiers into the TCR beta cDNA libraries. TCRdb fed the PCR reads into MiXCR, producing one record per CDR3 protein. The table has about 770,000 distinct CDR3 sequences, under 60% seen once. The material sequenced was blood. The receptors originated from a girl under 18 with multiple sclerosis.

This clonotype was seen a handful of times. V gene TRBV10-3 combines with J gene TRBJ1-2; TRBD1 matches at 7 bases. Trimming removed 1 base from V and 8 bases from J; junction bases left unmatched: 4. This CDR3 has 13 amino acids. Germline CDR1 ENHRY, CDR2 SYGVKD. The CDR3 DNA follows: TGTGCCATCAGTGAGTTGACAGGGAGCGGCTACACCTTC. Residues: CAISELTGSGYTF.

This clonotype was seen only a few times. The chain combines TRBV7-3 with TRBJ2-3; 13 bases match TRBD2. The CDR3 has 18 residues. J gave up 2 bases and V 2 bases, and 7 bases lay outside the gene matches. Germline values: CDR1 SGHTA, CDR2 FQGTGA. The CDR3 DNA follows: TGTGCCAGCAGCTTAGGGACTAGCGGGACGGGCTACACAGATACGCAGTATTTT. The encoded protein is CASSLGTSGTGYTDTQYF.

This sequence joins TRBV6-6 and TRBJ2-3; D gene uncertain. V dropped 2 bases and J dropped 10 bases, with 7 bases sitting between them. CDR1 is MNHNY, CDR2 SVGAGI, per germline (reference sequence). The CDR3 runs to 11 residues. The CDR3 DNA follows: TGTGCCAGCAGTTACGACTTTGCGCAGTATTTT. It is translated as CASSYDFAQYF.

There are a few counts of this clonotype. This chain links TRBV6-5 with TRBJ1-2; TRBD1 is a possible D gene (5 bases). The CDR3 is made up of 12 amino acids. The V gene lost 11 bases and the J gene lost 7 bases, with 17 bases spanning the gap. Germline V gene lookup returns CDR1 MNHEY and CDR2 SVGAGI. The chain's CDR3 is CAAVGGIGGYTF. CDR3 sequence (DNA): TGTGCCGCCGTTGGGGGTATAGGTGGCTACACCTTC.

This clonotype was observed a handful of times. The chain recombines TRBV20-1 with TRBJ2-7, with 12 bases lining up with TRBD2. This CDR3 has 16 residues. The V gene end was trimmed by 1 base and the J gene end by 4 bases; junction bases not matched to a gene: 8. Per germline, CDR1 DFQATT and CDR2 SNEGSKA (reference sequence). The CDR3 reads CSARAPGTSGLYEQYF. For the CDR3, the DNA is TGCAGTGCTAGAGCACCTGGGACTAGCGGGCTATACGAGCAGTACTTC.

The J gene is TRBJ2-5, the V gene TRBV20-1; possibly TRBD1 for D (6 bases). V was cut by 5 bases and J by 5 bases, with 18 bases left in between. The CDR3 consists of 14 residues. Germline V lookup: CDR1 DFQATT, CDR2 SNEGSKA (reference sequence). The CDR3 DNA reads TGCAGTGCTGAGGGGTCAGGGGTAGAGGAGACCCAGTACTTC. Protein product: CSAEGSGVEETQYF.

The chain couples TRBV2 to TRBJ2-5, with D hard to call. CDR1 is SNHLY and CDR2 is FYNNEI in the germline V gene. Trimming removed 8 bases from V and 4 bases from J, with 17 bases in between. The CDR3 extends over 14 amino acids. The CDR3 sequence is CASHPQRSVETQYF. CDR3 nucleotide sequence: TGTGCCAGCCACCCACAGAGGTCTGTAGAGACCCAGTACTTC.

This sequence joins TRBV29-1 and TRBJ2-1; 8 bases fit TRBD2. Germline V gene sequence: CDR1 SQVTM, CDR2 ANQGSEA. The CDR3 is 12 amino acids. V gave up 4 bases and J gave up 8 bases; unmatched junction bases: 4. The CDR3 spells CSVGSGSDEQFF. Written as DNA, the CDR3 is TGCAGCGTTGGGAGCGGGAGCGATGAGCAGTTCTTC.

The chain combines TRBV27 with TRBJ1-4; D is unresolved. Per germline, CDR1 MNHEY and CDR2 SMNVEV (reference sequence). Trimming removed 6 bases from V and 4 bases from J, with 9 bases in between. The CDR3 runs 13 residues. The CDR3 DNA reads TGTGCCAGCAGCATCGGGATTAATGAAAAACTGTTTTTT. It codes for CASSIGINEKLFF.

This chain joins TRBV7-2 and TRBJ1-5, with 11 bases fitting TRBD1. The CDR3 totals 18 residues. Germline V gene sequence: CDR1 SGHTA, CDR2 FQGNSA. The V gene end was trimmed by 5 bases and the J gene end by 5 bases; junction bases not matched to a gene: 14. The chain's CDR3 is CASSPTGQGAKIYQPQHF. CDR3 DNA sequence: TGTGCCAGCAGCCCGACCGGACAGGGGGCAAAAATATATCAGCCCCAGCATTTT.

This clonotype was found a few times. The chain carries TRBV20-1 and TRBJ2-5; D is uncertain. The J call could be wrong; TRBJ2-7 is a better fit for the DNA end. CDR3 size: 11 residues. Per germline, CDR1 DFQATT and CDR2 SNEGSKA (reference sequence). The DNA of the CDR3 is TGCAGTGCTAGGTATCCTACCGAGCAGTACTTC. Encoded protein: CSARYPTEQYF.

Of note for this clonotype: Germline and junction disagree at one end, which may indicate a read error. The chain combines TRBV7-8 with TRBJ2-7; D is perhaps TRBD1 or TRBD2 (5 bases each). CDR1 SGHVS and CDR2 FQNEAQ come from the germline V gene. CDR3 length: 13 residues. CDR3 nucleotide sequence: TGTGTCAGCAGCTTAGCGCAGGGAAACGAGCAGTACTTC. Protein product: CVSSLAQGNEQYF.

V and J are TRBV6-2 or TRBV6-3 and TRBJ2-5, with 11 nucleotides matching TRBD1. V shed 3 bases, J shed 11 bases, and the junction held 14 bases outside the gene matches. The CDR3 sequence is 16 residues long. Germline CDR1 is MNHEY and CDR2 is SVGEGT. DNA for the CDR3: TGTGCCAGCAGTTATAATAAGGACAGGGGGCAATATGAGCAGTACTTC. It yields the protein CASSYNKDRGQYEQYF.

As to this clonotype: At one boundary the junction diverges from the germline segment, which might be a read error. The chain employs TRBV9 and TRBJ2-1, with 8 bases identical to TRBD2. Germline CDR1 is SGDLS and CDR2 is YYNGEE. CDR3 length equals 16 residues. CDR3 bases: TGTGCCTGCAGCGGGGGACTAGAGGGGTCCTACAATGAGCAGTTCTTC. Translating gives CACSGGLEGSYNEQFF.

The chain uses TRBV5-1 and TRBJ2-3; tentatively, D is TRBD1 or TRBD2 (5 bases each). The germline gives CDR1 SGHRS, CDR2 YFSETQ. This CDR3 is built from 18 residues. The germline V and J ends were trimmed by 0 bases and 0 bases, with 17 bases remaining between them. The CDR3 sequence: CASSLAGAAVRSTDTQYF. The CDR3 nucleotides are TGCGCCAGCAGCTTGGCCGGGGCAGCGGTACGTAGCACAGATACGCAGTATTTT.